Below, one T cell receptor (beta chain) is given with its context. This CDR3 is 17 amino acids long. V lost 0 bases and J 0 bases, leaving 12 bases between the germline ends. Germline CDR1 MGHRA, CDR2 YSYEKL. This sample is part of a study of blood T cells in healthy people across ages. The use of a sample-barcoded 5' primer and a J-beta primer mix characterized a second PCR of about 7 to 12 cycles. TCRdb reprocessed the 5' RACE reads with MiXCR, giving one entry per CDR3 protein. This table holds fewer than 1,200,000 distinct CDR3 sequences, under 30% found once. The sample was also reused in another study, on T cells of mothers and their children.

This chain uses TRBV4-1 with TRBJ2-4, with D hard to call. This TCR came from a girl aged 2-10 years in good health. Sequencing was done on a sample of blood. CDR3 bases: TGCGCCAGCAGCCAAGATAGCCAGGATAGAGCCAAAAACATTCAGTACTTC. Its translation is CASSQDSQDRAKNIQYF.